A single sample is the source of the 7 T cell receptor beta chains below, sequenced in a study of technical replicates of blood from a handful of donors. TCRdb's copy holds only in-frame clones and misses some; the assay was immunoSEQ multiplex PCR. Among about 78,000 clones, 85% to 95% were seen once, and the ten largest hold 0.35% to 0.45%. The sample was T cells isolated from PBMCs. The receptors were sampled from a human donor in good health.

The gene calls are TRBV5-6 and TRBJ1-1; D may be TRBD1 (6 bases). Germline values: CDR1 SGHDT, CDR2 YYEEEE. The CDR3 has 13 residues. Between the trimmed V and J ends, which lost 5 bases and 7 bases, there was a span of 15 bases. The CDR3 DNA reads as TGTGCCAGCAGTTCCGGACAGCGAATTGAAGCTTTCTTT. Amino acids: CASSSGQRIEAFF.

The chain couples TRBV7-9 to TRBJ2-5, with 9 bases that match TRBD2. V was clipped by 3 bases and J by 3 bases; unmatched bases: 11. Germline CDR1 is SEHNR and CDR2 is FQNEAQ (reference sequence). CDR3 length: 17 amino acids. CDR3 region: CASSFTSQTSGKETQYF. CDR3 DNA: TGTGCCAGCAGCTTTACCTCACAGACTAGCGGCAAAGAGACCCAGTACTTC.

This clone occurred once. This rearrangement joins TRBV28 to TRBJ1-3; 7 bases agree with TRBD1. The CDR3 runs to 13 residues. Trimming removed 5 bases from V and 7 bases from J; junction bases left unmatched: 5. Per germline, CDR1 MDHEN and CDR2 SYDVKM. The CDR3 DNA follows: TGTGCCAGCAGTGTAGACAGGGCGAACACCATATATTTT. Amino acid sequence: CASSVDRANTIYF.

The chain uses TRBV11-3 and TRBJ1-4, with 7 positions matching TRBD1. The length of the CDR3 is 20 residues. V was pared by 5 bases and J by 0 bases, with 18 bases of the junction left unmatched. CDR1 and CDR2 from the germline V gene are SGHNT and YENEEA. The CDR3 DNA follows: TGTGCCAGCAGCCCATGGACAGGCCCTTCTGTTTTTGCAACTAATGAAAAACTGTTTTTT. It codes for CASSPWTGPSVFATNEKLFF.

The chain recombines TRBV5-1 with TRBJ2-1; a weak D match, TRBD1 (5 bases). The CDR3 has 15 residues. CDR1 and CDR2 from the germline V gene are SGHRS and YFSETQ. Trimming pared 0 bases from V and 4 bases from J, leaving 11 bases between. The CDR3 loop reads CASSLEGYEYNEQFF. The CDR3 DNA reads TGCGCCAGCAGCTTGGAGGGGTATGAGTACAATGAGCAGTTCTTC.

The DNA for the CDR3 is TGTGCCAGTTTCGACAGGGGGAGCAATGAGCAGTTCTTC. This translates into CASFDRGSNEQFF. V gene TRBV19 combines with J gene TRBJ2-1; 9 nucleotides match TRBD1. The CDR3 runs 13 residues. Germline values: CDR1 LNHDA, CDR2 SQIVND (reference sequence). Trimming took 8 bases from V and 6 from J; bases not matched to a gene: 5.

The chain links TRBV6-5 to TRBJ2-7, with D maybe TRBD1 (6 bases). Germline-derived CDR1 and CDR2 are MNHEY and SVGAGI. With 9 bases removed from V and 1 base from J, the gap between germline ends came to 16 bases. The CDR3 sequence is 14 residues long. The CDR3 sequence is CASGGQQGSYEQYF. The CDR3 coding sequence is TGTGCCAGTGGCGGACAGCAGGGTTCCTACGAGCAGTACTTC.